This T cell receptor (beta chain) stems from a study of cytomegalovirus exposure and HLA in healthy donors. Amplification used 60 Vbeta primers and 13 Jbeta primers. Original processing methods: A later analysis counted approximately 80 million unique TCR beta chains, some 10 million shared. The table came from immunoSEQ multiplex PCR; TCRdb's copy has only in-frame clones and leaves some out. The V and J calls and the clone size are those of that table, but D and trimming were determined from the DNA. The table shows some 150,000 clones, with about 60% occurring only once. This CDR3 spans 14 amino acids. Germline-derived CDR1 and CDR2 are SNHLY and FYNNEI. Trimming pared 4 bases from V and 2 bases from J, leaving 11 bases between. This clone was seen once.

Sequenced input: PBMCs. This chain connects TRBV2 to TRBJ1-1; D call uncertain. The clonotype comes from a woman aged 55-69 years in good health and CMV-seropositive. The CDR3 is CASSAQQVNTEAFF. The DNA of the CDR3 is TGTGCCAGCAGTGCGCAGCAGGTAAACACTGAAGCTTTCTTT.